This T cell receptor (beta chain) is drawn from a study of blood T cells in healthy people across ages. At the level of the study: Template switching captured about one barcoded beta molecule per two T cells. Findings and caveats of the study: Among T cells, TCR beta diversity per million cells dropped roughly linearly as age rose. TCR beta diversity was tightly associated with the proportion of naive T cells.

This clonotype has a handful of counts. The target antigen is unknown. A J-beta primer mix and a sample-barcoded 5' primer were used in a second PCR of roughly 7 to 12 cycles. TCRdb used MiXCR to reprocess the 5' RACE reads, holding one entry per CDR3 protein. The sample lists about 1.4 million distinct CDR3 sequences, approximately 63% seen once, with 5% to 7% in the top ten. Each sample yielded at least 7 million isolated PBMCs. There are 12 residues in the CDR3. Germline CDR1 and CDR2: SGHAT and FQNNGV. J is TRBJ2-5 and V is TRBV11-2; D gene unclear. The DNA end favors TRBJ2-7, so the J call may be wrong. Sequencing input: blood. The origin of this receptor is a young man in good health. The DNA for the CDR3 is TGTGCCAGCAGCGTACAGTCTTCCGAGCAGTACTTC. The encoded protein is CASSVQSSEQYF.